The sequence of this T cell receptor beta chain was determined in a study of ipilimumab plus nivolumab after autologous stem cell transplantation. At the level of the study: Both relapsed and primary refractory DLBCL were included.

The method was immunoSEQ multiplex PCR; TCRdb's version includes in-frame clones alone and lacks a portion of them. The table shows 20,000 to 25,000 clones, with over 65% occurring only once. Patients got ipilimumab 1 mg/kg beginning 14 to 28 days post-transplant. Per the germline V gene, CDR1 is SGDLS and CDR2 is YYNGEE. The V and J ends lost 3 bases and 4 bases, in that order; junction bases with no gene match: 8. The CDR3 loop spans 15 amino acids. This clonotype was obtained from a male donor with diffuse large B-cell lymphoma. The specimen was PBMCs, collected in a trial of ipilimumab plus nivolumab as post-transplant consolidation. The J gene is TRBJ2-7, the V gene TRBV9; TRBD2 aligns across 9 bases. CDR3 amino acids: CASSAGAAGGYEQYF. CDR3 in DNA: TGTGCCAGCAGCGCCGGGGCAGCGGGGGGTTACGAGCAGTACTTC.